The TCR beta chain under discussion was sequenced for a study of blood T cell repertoires in COVID-19. The wider study: Nucleic acid was either cDNA or gDNA, and it came from T cells, B-cell-depleted T cells, or PBMCs.

Losses at the gene ends were 6 bases for V and 1 base for J; bases not matched to a gene: 11. CDR1 is MNHEY, CDR2 SMNVEV, per germline (reference sequence). This CDR3 spans 18 amino acids. The data were produced by immunoSEQ multiplex PCR, yet TCRdb's version contains in-frame clones alone and is incomplete. The table has 250,000 to 350,000 clones, 75% to 95% seen once; the top ten hold roughly 7.3%. Sequencing was done on a sample of peripheral blood. The clonotype was recovered from a woman aged 25 to 39 with COVID-19, enrolled during active disease. The chain carries TRBV27 and TRBJ2-3; TRBD2 aligns across 12 bases. The CDR3 loop reads CASSLLAGGPRGTDTQYF. In DNA form, the CDR3 reads TGTGCCAGCAGCCTGCTAGCGGGAGGGCCGCGCGGCACAGATACGCAGTATTTT.